This T cell receptor (beta chain) was identified during a study of human versus mouse CDR3 diversity and MHC coevolution. Whole-study results and caveats: The lowest clonal inequality scores came from two of three human donors.

V lost 0 bases and J lost 3; bases outside the gene matches: 5. The CDR3 extends over 15 amino acids. The germline V gene encodes CDR1 KGHSH and CDR2 LQKENI. In the case of this clone: The target antigen is unknown.

TCRdb keeps only in-frame clones here, not all; method: immunoSEQ multiplex PCR. This table has about 81,000 clones, about 94% appearing once. Sequenced material: naive CD4+ T cells from blood. As for subset: CD45RO-negative CD62L-positive naive CD4 T cells. The chain uses TRBV18 and TRBJ2-7; 7 bases are a match to TRBD2. The TCR sequence derives from a person aged 30 to 70 in good health. The CDR3 DNA reads TGTGCCAGCTCACCACCGGCTAGCGGCAACTACGAGCAGTACTTC. Translated: CASSPPASGNYEQYF. The full variable domain, rest sourced from reference TRBV18 and TRBJ2-7, is NAGVMQNPRHLVRRRGQEARLRCSPMKGHSHVYWYRQLPEEGLKFMVYLQKENIIDESGMPKERFSAEFPKEGPSILRIQQVVRGDSAAYFCASSPPASGNYEQYFGPGTRLTVT.